This TCR beta chain was captured in a study of cytomegalovirus exposure and HLA in healthy donors (dated by TCRdb to about 2017). With regard to the full study: In an earlier analysis of 587 of the donors, around 300 Gb of sequence data and 100 million or so unique TCR beta sequences from about 190 million T cells were reported. Donor age, sex, ethnicity and CMV serostatus were compiled alongside the repertoire data. In a later genetic analysis, genome-wide SNP genotypes for about 55% of the roughly 700 donors were used, and that subset was treated as a discovery cohort. In a later analysis, previously published TCR beta repertoires from fewer than 750 donors were re-analyzed and high-resolution HLA genotyping was added so that TCR occurrence patterns could be studied. Approximately 330 gigabases of sequencing data and approximately 91 million unique TCR sequences made up an early release that covered some 640 HLA-typed donors. The number of donors typed differed by locus, with roughly 629-640 for A, B, C, DRB1 and DQB1, roughly 520 for DQA1, over 600 for DPA1, and some 450 for DPB1. Among several hundred genotyped donors of the cohort, an average of about 220,000 unique TCR beta nucleotide sequences was sequenced per donor, of which about 19% were non-productive. All discovery cohort repertoires had been generated using a single sequencing platform. The study aimed to test whether signatures of past pathogen exposure could be identified by cataloging public T cell receptors. The study combined high-throughput TCR immunosequencing, statistical association of individual TCRs with disease status, and machine learning to predict cytomegalovirus infection status. Both class I and class II loci were covered by HLA typing, at four-digit resolution. Among the roughly 400 genotyped donors, approximately 81% belonged to the genetic ancestry cluster associated with self-reported Caucasian donors. Using immunosequencing, the study profiled T cell repertoires from about 620 subjects and related those repertoires to cytomegalovirus serostatus. To decide whether each TCR beta V gene segment behaved as functional or pseudogenic, an earlier analysis of approximately 620 of the donors relied on high-throughput TCR beta sequencing. In the later analysis, no new phenotypic data were used to find candidate immune exposures; instead, reliance was placed on TCR beta sequences and their occurrence across donors. Besides the first cohort of 666 subjects, a separate validation cohort made up of roughly 130 different subjects was used. Five DR-DQ haplotypes were treated as single units for association and clustering because of strong linkage in the cohort. The full study reports these points: For the cohort, immune exposure information was limited to CMV serostatus. The authors suggested that the approach could potentially be extended to other disease states and immunological phenotypes. Linkage disequilibrium might explain the correlated functional status among segregating V segments, but an unknown experimental factor could not be excluded. According to a later analysis, TCR association rates differed among HLA loci, with DRB1 alleles showing the most associated TCRs and HLA-C alleles showing the fewest. Because counts were too low, seventeen rarely observed V segments, including chromosome 9 orphons, were excluded from the earlier analysis of about 500 of the donors. An association between a missense DCLRE1C variant and V-gene and J-gene trimming of TCR beta chains was found in a later genetic analysis and replicated in an independent cohort. When HLA alleles, especially DR and DQ, strongly co-occurred, TCR associations were difficult to assign to individual alleles. In a later analysis, most CMV-associated TCR beta chains were found to appear HLA-restricted, with HLA associations seemingly driven largely by CMV exposure. In a later analysis, HLA-associated TCR beta chains showed more clonal expansion and lower generation probabilities than non-associated chains that were equally common. In vitro tests confirmed that three of the cytomegalovirus-associated TCR beta chains recognize cytomegalovirus antigens. A later analysis reported that several top co-occurrence clusters appeared linked to parvovirus B19, influenza, CMV and Epstein-Barr virus. Because some donors lacked HLA typing at each locus, the association tests relied only on the typed subset. According to a later genetic analysis, donors in an Asian-associated ancestry cluster had fewer N-insertions in productive TCRs than the approximately 650-donor mean. Across donors, most TCR sequences were observed very rarely, whereas some public TCRs were present in many individuals. In this cohort, only TCR beta chains were sequenced, and detectable features were limited by the absence of alpha or paired-chain data. Because the 87-base-pair reads could not distinguish some IMGT-functional V segments, including TRBV6-2 and TRBV6-3, those segments were excluded. In an earlier analysis of around 600 of the donors, most TCR beta V segments were observed in productive rearrangements about 87% or about 30% of the time, broadly matching IMGT annotations. A further reported finding was that TCR beta sequences accurately predicted the HLA-A and HLA-B alleles for most subjects in the first cohort. Sequencing depth was assumed to be roughly uniform across donors in the presence/absence analyses, though that assumption may not hold. A cluster of highly shared sequence variants was judged likely to represent a technical artifact of the sequencing pipeline. At a false discovery rate of 0.05, a later analysis linked 15,000 to 20,000 TCR beta sequences to specific HLA alleles. The classifier was reported to diagnose cytomegalovirus status with high specificity and sensitivity in both the original cohort and the validation cohort. In the study, around 160 TCR beta chains were listed as associated with cytomegalovirus.

Trimming accounts for 5 bases at V and 4 bases at J, while the number of junction bases matched to no gene is 7. CDR1 and CDR2, looked up from the germline V gene, are MDHEN and SYDVKM. The CDR3 runs 15 amino acids, cysteine and phenylalanine included. The DNA shown is the 45-base CDR3, in frame from base 1. The library relied on the immunoSEQ multiplex PCR assay. The multiplex PCR relied on a mix of 60 forward primers for TCR Vbeta segments and 13 reverse primers for TCR Jbeta segments. The CDR3 region of rearranged TCR beta genes was amplified from genomic DNA by a multiplex PCR assay. Amplified TCR beta libraries were sequenced as 87-base-pair reads on the Illumina HiSeq System. On the authors' methods: In a later analysis, roughly 80 million unique TCR beta chains were counted across the 500 to 700 repertoires, and roughly 10 million of these chains were shared by at least two donors. Raw reads were error-corrected and collapsed into unique sequences by a nearest-neighbor algorithm in which closely related sequences were merged to remove PCR and sequencing errors. V, D and J gene segments were assigned by aligning CDR3 sequences to IMGT reference sequences. For a sequence to be retained, at least a six-nucleotide match to both a V gene segment and a J gene segment was required. Rearrangements were classified as productive when the CDR3 lacked stop codons and remained in frame with V and J, and all other rearrangements were classified as non-productive. CDR3 was defined by IMGT convention, running from the second conserved V-encoded cysteine to the conserved J-encoded phenylalanine. The earlier analysis of fewer than 700 of the donors excluded sequences that lacked an unambiguous match to a single V gene segment. An earlier analysis of several hundred of the donors called V segments functional above 56.7% productive rearrangements and segregating when the between-donor standard deviation exceeded 5%. A statistical classification framework was built for diagnosing cytomegalovirus status from the catalog of TCR beta chain sequences. V and J gene assignment, in a later analysis, came from comparing TCR nucleotide sequences with IMGT/GENE-DB human TR gene sequences. A later analysis assigned CDR3 sequences and most-parsimonious VDJ recombination scenarios with the TCRdist pipeline. In a later analysis, every TCR beta chain was defined by the combination of its CDR3 amino acid sequence and its V-gene family, and reads without a unique V-gene family were dropped. As a way to deal with suspected cross-contamination and a sequencing artifact, a later analysis dropped roughly 600 nucleotide sequences that were highly shared and had low generation probability. In a later analysis, a clonal expansion index was calculated for each public chain from normalized within-repertoire ranks of inferred template counts. In a later analysis, generation probabilities were computed with a VDJ recombination model fitted to out-of-frame rearrangements, and the resulting probabilities were checked against IGoR. A later analysis scored TCR-TCR, TCR-HLA and TCR-CMV co-occurrence with hypergeometric tests, applying a repertoire-size bias correction to TCR pairs. In a later analysis, false discovery rates were estimated by permuting HLA or CMV assignments 20 times. In a later analysis, co-occurring TCRs were grouped using DBSCAN, and TCRdist sequence similarity was added for clustering within HLA-allele-positive subsets. Repertoires with fewer than 30,000 or more than 120,000 public chains, plus five repertoires with anomalous nucleotide sharing, were excluded from co-occurrence clustering. The table was pulled from immuneACCESS by TCRdb, which kept in-frame rearrangements only. Such tables lose some clones; where checked, under half of the loss comes from unresolved V genes, and the rest has no known cause. The V and J calls and clone size were taken over from that table, and D and trimming were inferred from the DNA. Recorded for this sample are about 120,000 clones; less than 80% of them occurred a single time. Around 10% of the sample lies in the top ten.

In regard to this clone: What this receptor recognizes is not known. No much larger clone exists at a distance of one base, and base qualities are not known.

The cohort consisted of 650 to 850 healthy bone marrow donors. Cohort members were all nominally healthy when sampled, although unrecorded immune exposures were likely present. The donor tested CMV seropositive and was one of the 289 seropositive cohort members. A peripheral blood sample was provided by each donor, and peripheral blood mononuclear cells were used for TCR beta sequencing. The Qiagen DNeasy Blood Extraction Kit was used to extract genomic DNA from the blood cell samples. Specimen: PBMCs. The chain employs TRBV28 and TRBJ2-7, and 11 junction bases match TRBD2. This receptor was obtained from a woman aged 45-59 years in good health and CMV-seropositive. The CDR3 corresponds to CASSPQLAGAYEQYF. In nucleotides, the sequence is TGTGCCAGCAGTCCCCAACTAGCGGGAGCTTACGAGCAGTACTTC.